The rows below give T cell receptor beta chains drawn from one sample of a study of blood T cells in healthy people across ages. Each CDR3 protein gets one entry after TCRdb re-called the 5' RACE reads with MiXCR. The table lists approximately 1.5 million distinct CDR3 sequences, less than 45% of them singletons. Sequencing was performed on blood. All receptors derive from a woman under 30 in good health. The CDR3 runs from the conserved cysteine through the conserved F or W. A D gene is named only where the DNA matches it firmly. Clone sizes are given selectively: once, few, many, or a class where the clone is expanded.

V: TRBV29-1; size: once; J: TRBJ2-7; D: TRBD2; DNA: TGCAGCGTGCCCGGACTAGCGGGCGAGCTCTGGCAGTACTTC; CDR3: CSVPGLAGELWQYF
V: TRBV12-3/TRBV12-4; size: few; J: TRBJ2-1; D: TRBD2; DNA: TGTGCCAGCAGTTCGGGACTAGCGATCGATGAGCAGTTCTTC; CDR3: CASSSGLAIDEQFF
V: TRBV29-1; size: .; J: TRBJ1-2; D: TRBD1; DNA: TGCAGCGTTGAAGGGGGACAGGGGGATGGCTACACCTTC; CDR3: CSVEGGQGDGYTF
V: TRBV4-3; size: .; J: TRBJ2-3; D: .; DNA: TGCGCCAGCAGCCCGGGGTCTCGGGGAGATACGCAGTATTTT; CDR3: CASSPGSRGDTQYF
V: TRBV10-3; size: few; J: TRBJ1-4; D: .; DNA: TGTGCCACGGGGAGCGCAGGGCATGAAAAACTGTTTTTT; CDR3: CATGSAGHEKLFF
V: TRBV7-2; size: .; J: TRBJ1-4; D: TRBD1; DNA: TGTGCCAGCAGGCCGACAGGGACAGTATCTGAAAAACTGTTTTTT; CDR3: CASRPTGTVSEKLFF
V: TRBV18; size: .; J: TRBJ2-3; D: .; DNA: TGTGCCAGCTCACCACCTGCAGGGACCACAGATACGCAGTATTTT; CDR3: CASSPPAGTTDTQYF
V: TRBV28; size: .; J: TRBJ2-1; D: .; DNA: TGTGCCAGCAGTTTAGGGCCGGACTACAATGAGCAGTTCTTC; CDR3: CASSLGPDYNEQFF
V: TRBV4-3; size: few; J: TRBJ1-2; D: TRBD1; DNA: TGCGCCAGCAGCCAAGATTTCGACAGGGCCGACTATGGCTACACCTTC; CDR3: CASSQDFDRADYGYTF
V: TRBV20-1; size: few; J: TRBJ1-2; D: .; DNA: TGCAGTGCTCGAGGTTCCGGGAAGGCCTATGGCTACACCTTC; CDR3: CSARGSGKAYGYTF
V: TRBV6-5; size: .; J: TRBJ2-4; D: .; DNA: TGTGCCAGCAGACCCAATCAACTAGCCAAAAACATTCAGTACTTC; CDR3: CASRPNQLAKNIQYF
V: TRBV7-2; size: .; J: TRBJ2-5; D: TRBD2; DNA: TGTGCCAGCAGCCAGTTAGCGGGGGCGTTCGGGGAGACCCAGTACTTC; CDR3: CASSQLAGAFGETQYF
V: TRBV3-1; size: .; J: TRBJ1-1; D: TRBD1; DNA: TGTGCCAGCAGCCAAGGCTTCGGGACAGGGGAGAACACTGAAGCTTTCTTT; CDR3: CASSQGFGTGENTEAFF
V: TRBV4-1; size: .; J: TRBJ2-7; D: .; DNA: TGCGCCAGCAGCCAAGAGGGTCCGGCTAACTACGAGCAGTACTTC; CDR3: CASSQEGPANYEQYF
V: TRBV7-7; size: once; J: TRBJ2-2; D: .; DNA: TGTGCTAGCAGGTCTACTGGGCCCGGGGAGCTGTTTTTT; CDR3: CASRSTGPGELFF
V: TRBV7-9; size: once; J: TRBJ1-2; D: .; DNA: TGTGCCAGCAGCTTTAATACGGGCGGTTTCAGAGGTGGCTACACCTTC; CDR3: CASSFNTGGFRGGYTF
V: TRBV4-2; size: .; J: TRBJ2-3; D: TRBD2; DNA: TGTGCCAGCAGCCTCGGAGGGCTAGCGGGAGTCCGACGGGGCACAGATACGCAGTATTTT; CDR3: CASSLGGLAGVRRGTDTQYF
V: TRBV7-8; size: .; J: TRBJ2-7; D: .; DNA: TGTGCCAGCAGCTTAAAGAACGAGGTATACGAGCAGTACTTC; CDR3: CASSLKNEVYEQYF
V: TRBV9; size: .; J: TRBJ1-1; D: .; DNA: TGCGCCAGCAGCGTGGACGGGAACACTGAAGCTTTCTTT; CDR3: CASSVDGNTEAFF
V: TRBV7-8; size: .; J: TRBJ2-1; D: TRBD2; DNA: TGTGCCAGCAGCCTCGGTGGTGGTCTAGCGGGAGGGCCGGCGAACTACAATGAGCAGTTCTTC; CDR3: CASSLGGGLAGGPANYNEQFF
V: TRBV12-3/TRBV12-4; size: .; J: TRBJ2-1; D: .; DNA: TGTGCCAGCACCCTCGCCGCCTACAATGAGCAGGTCTTC; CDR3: CASTLAAYNEQVF
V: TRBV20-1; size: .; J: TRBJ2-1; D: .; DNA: TGCAGTGCTAGAGAGGAGGGTTACTACAATGAGCAGTTCTTC; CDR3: CSAREEGYYNEQFF
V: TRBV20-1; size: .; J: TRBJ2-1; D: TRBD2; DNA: TGCAGTGCATCCGAGGCGGGAGACCTCTACGAGCAGTTCTTC; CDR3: CSASEAGDLYEQFF
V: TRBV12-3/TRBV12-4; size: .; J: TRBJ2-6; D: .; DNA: TGTGCCAGCAAACCCGACAGGTTCTCTGGGGCCAACGTCCTGACTTTC; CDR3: CASKPDRFSGANVLTF
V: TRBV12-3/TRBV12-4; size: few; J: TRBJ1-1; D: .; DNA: TGTGCCAGCAGTTTAGATTCCATTTGGCGGAACACTGAAGCTTTCTTT; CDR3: CASSLDSIWRNTEAFF
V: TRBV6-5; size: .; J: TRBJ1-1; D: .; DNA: TGTGCCAGCAAAACCCGAGAACAGTTTGAAGCTTTCTTT; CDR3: CASKTREQFEAFF
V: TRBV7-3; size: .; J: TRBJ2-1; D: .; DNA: TGTGCCAGCAGGGACGGATCGACAGGCCCGGGAGGTGAGCAGTTCTTC; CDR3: CASRDGSTGPGGEQFF
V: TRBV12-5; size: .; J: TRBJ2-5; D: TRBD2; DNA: TGTGCTAGTGGTTTTCCCAAGGACTCCTCCTCACTCCCTGCGGGGGCCCAGTACTTC; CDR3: CASGFPKDSSSLPAGAQYF
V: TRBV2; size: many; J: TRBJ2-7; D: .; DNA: TGTGCCAGCAGAGCGGACGTACGCTCCTACGAGCAGTACTTC; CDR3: CASRADVRSYEQYF
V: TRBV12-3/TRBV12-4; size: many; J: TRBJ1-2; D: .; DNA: TGTGCCAGCAGTCTAAGAGCCGGGGCCTATGGCTACACCTTC; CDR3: CASSLRAGAYGYTF
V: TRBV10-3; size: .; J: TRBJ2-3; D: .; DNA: TGTGCCATGCGAAACGGTGATACGCAGTATTTT; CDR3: CAMRNGDTQYF
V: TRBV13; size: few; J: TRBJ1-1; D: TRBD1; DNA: TGTGCCAGCAGCCTTTGGGACAGTGAAGCTTTCTTT; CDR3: CASSLWDSEAFF
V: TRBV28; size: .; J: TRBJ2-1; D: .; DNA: TGTGCCAGCAGTAGACTAGCCGGACAGGTTAGGAATGAGCAGTTCTTC; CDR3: CASSRLAGQVRNEQFF
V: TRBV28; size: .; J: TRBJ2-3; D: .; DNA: TGTGCCAGCAGCCCACGGCGGGGACGCACAGATACGCAGTATTTT; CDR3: CASSPRRGRTDTQYF
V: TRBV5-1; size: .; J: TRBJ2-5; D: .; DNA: TGCGCCAGCAGCCCTGTGGGTACGGGTGCCCAAGAGACCCAGTACTTC; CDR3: CASSPVGTGAQETQYF
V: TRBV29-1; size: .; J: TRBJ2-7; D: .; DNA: TGCAGCGTTGAAGGGGGCCTAGGTTACGAGCAGTACTTC; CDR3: CSVEGGLGYEQYF
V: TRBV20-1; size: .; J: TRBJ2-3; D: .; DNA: TGCAGTGCGAACGTTCGAAGCACAGATACGCAGTATTTT; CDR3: CSANVRSTDTQYF